The 7 T cell receptor beta chains listed next were all sequenced from one sample in a study of blood T cell repertoires in COVID-19. TCRdb's table, derived via immunoSEQ multiplex PCR, lists solely in-frame clones and lacks some. The repertoire includes 60,000 to 65,000 clones, approximately 72% of them detected once, and more than 4% sits in the top ten. The source material was peripheral blood. Every receptor here comes from a woman in her 70s with COVID-19, enrolled during active disease.

This sequence joins TRBV7-6 and TRBJ2-7; 12 bases agree with TRBD2. From germline, CDR1 is SGHVS and CDR2 FNYEAQ. The CDR3 covers 16 residues. With 3 bases clipped from V and 4 bases from J, the junction kept 7 bases outside the gene matches. CDR3: CASSLSPTSGGYEQYF. DNA for the CDR3: TGTGCCAGCAGCTTGTCCCCCACTAGCGGGGGGTACGAGCAGTACTTC.

The chain uses TRBV5-6 and TRBJ2-5; a possible D gene is TRBD1 (5 bases). With 3 bases removed from V and 5 bases from J, the gap between germline ends came to 17 bases. From germline, CDR1 is SGHDT and CDR2 YYEEEE. This CDR3 has 15 amino acids. The CDR3 region is CASSSRVRAPETQYF. The CDR3 nucleotides read TGTGCCAGCAGCTCCCGAGTCAGGGCGCCTGAGACCCAGTACTTC.

This chain connects TRBV11-2 to TRBJ1-3; maybe TRBD1 (5 bases). V was clipped by 3 bases and J by 4 bases, with 10 bases between them. Germline V lookup: CDR1 SGHAT, CDR2 FQNNGV. The CDR3 extends over 14 amino acids. The CDR3 protein is CASSLGGVGNTIYF. CDR3 in DNA: TGTGCCAGCAGCTTGGGAGGGGTCGGAAACACCATATATTTT. Together with reference TRBV11-2 and TRBJ1-3, the CDR3 gives the full variable domain: EAGVAQSPRYKIIEKRQSVAFWCNPISGHATLYWYQQILGQGPKLLIQFQNNGVVDDSQLPKDRFSAERLKGVDSTLKIQPAKLEDSAVYLCASSLGGVGNTIYFGEGSWLTVV.

This clone came up once. This chain joins TRBV7-9 and TRBJ2-1; TRBD2 agrees at 8 bases. The CDR3 is 15 residues long. Germline assignment: CDR1 SEHNR and CDR2 FQNEAQ (reference sequence). Trimming cost V 5 bases and J 8 bases; bases outside gene matches: 11. In DNA form, the CDR3 reads TGTGCCAGCAGCGCCGAGGGACTAGTCTCCGATGAGCAGTTCTTC. It encodes CASSAEGLVSDEQFF. The full variable domain, with the rest looked up from reference TRBV7-9 and TRBJ2-1, is DTGVSQNPRHKITKRGQNVTFRCDPISEHNRLYWYRQTLGQGPEFLTYFQNEAQLEKSRLLSDRFSAERPKGSFSTLEIQRTEQGDSAMYLCASSAEGLVSDEQFFGPGTRLTVL.

This clone is a singleton in its sample. V gene TRBV9 combines with J gene TRBJ2-2; D is ambiguous. In germline, CDR1 is SGDLS, CDR2 YYNGEE. This CDR3 region has 13 residues. V lost 0 bases and J 4 bases, leaving 4 bases between the germline ends. Written as DNA, the CDR3 is TGTGCCAGCAGCGTAGACGGCACCGGGGAGCTGTTTTTT. Encoded protein: CASSVDGTGELFF.

This sequence joins TRBV3-1 (or the pseudogene TRBV3-2) and TRBJ2-2, with a possible D match to TRBD1 (5 bases). V lost 7 bases and J lost 1, with 10 bases in between. This CDR3 contains 14 residues. Germline values: CDR1 LGHDT, CDR2 YNNKEL (reference sequence). The CDR3 DNA reads TGTGCCAGCACCTCCCAGGGGAACACCGGGGAGCTGTTTTTT. Translated: CASTSQGNTGELFF.

V and J are TRBV19 and TRBJ1-2; D possibly corresponds to TRBD1 (6 bases). CDR3 size: 13 residues. V lost 3 bases, J lost 4 bases, and 9 bases lay in between. Per the germline V gene, CDR1 is LNHDA and CDR2 is SQIVND (reference sequence). The CDR3 coding sequence is TGTGCCAGTAGTATCCAGGGGAGCTATGGCTACACCTTC. This codes for CASSIQGSYGYTF.